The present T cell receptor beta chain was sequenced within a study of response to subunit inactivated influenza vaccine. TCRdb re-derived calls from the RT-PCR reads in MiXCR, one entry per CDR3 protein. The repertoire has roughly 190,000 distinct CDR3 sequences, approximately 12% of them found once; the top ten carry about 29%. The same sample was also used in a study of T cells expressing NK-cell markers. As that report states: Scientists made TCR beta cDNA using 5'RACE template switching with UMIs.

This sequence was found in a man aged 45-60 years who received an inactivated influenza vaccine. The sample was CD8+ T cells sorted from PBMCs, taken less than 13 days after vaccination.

CDR3 sequence reads: CASSLLEMNTEAFF. The CDR3 nucleotides read TGTGCCAGCAGTTTACTTGAAATGAACACTGAAGCTTTCTTT. J is TRBJ1-1 and V is TRBV28; D call uncertain. The CDR3 is 14 residues long. CDR1 is MDHEN, CDR2 SYDVKM, per germline. V was pared by 2 bases and J by 0 bases, with 7 bases between.